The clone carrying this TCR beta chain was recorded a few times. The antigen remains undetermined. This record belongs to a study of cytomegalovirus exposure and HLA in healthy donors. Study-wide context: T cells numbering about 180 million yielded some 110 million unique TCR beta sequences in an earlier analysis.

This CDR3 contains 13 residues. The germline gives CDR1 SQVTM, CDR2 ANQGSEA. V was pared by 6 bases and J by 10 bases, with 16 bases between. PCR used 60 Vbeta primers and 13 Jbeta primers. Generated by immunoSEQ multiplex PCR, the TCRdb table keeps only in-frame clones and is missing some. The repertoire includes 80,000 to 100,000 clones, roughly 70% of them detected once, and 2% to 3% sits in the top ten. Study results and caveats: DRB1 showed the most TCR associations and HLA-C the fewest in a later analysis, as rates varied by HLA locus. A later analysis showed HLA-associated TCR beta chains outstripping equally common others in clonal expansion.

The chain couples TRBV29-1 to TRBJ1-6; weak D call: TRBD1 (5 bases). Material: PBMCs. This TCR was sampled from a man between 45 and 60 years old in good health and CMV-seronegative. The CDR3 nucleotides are TGCAGCGTACGACAGTCACTCAGCTCACCCCTCCACTTT. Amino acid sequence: CSVRQSLSSPLHF.